This T cell receptor (beta chain) was obtained from a study of cytomegalovirus exposure and HLA in healthy donors. General observations from the study: Most likely, a cluster of highly shared sequence variants arose as a sequencing artifact. V- and J-gene trimming in TCR beta was tied to a missense DCLRE1C variant by an analysis performed later. TCR beta chains associated with HLA were, in a later analysis, more clonally expanded than equally common others. The authors enumerated around 150 TCR beta chains as linked to cytomegalovirus.

From germline, CDR1 is LNHDA and CDR2 SQIVND (reference sequence). This CDR3 is 14 amino acids long. Trimming removed 5 bases from V and 2 bases from J, with 11 bases in between. The PCR was carried out with 60 Vbeta primers and 13 Jbeta primers. The method was immunoSEQ multiplex PCR; TCRdb's version includes in-frame clones alone and lacks a portion of them. The sample contains tens of thousands of clones, roughly three quarters of which appear only once. A word on this clone: What it recognizes is unknown.

The receptor's source is a woman aged 30 to 39 in good health and CMV-seronegative. The V gene is TRBV19, the J gene TRBJ2-3; D is undetermined. The sequencing input was PBMCs. CDR3 region: CASSPSVVTDTQYF. Written as DNA, the CDR3 is TGTGCCAGTAGTCCCTCGGTGGTCACAGATACGCAGTATTTT. The full variable domain, in which reference TRBV19 and TRBJ2-3 provide the parts outside the CDR3, is DGGITQSPKYLFRKEGQNVTLSCEQNLNHDAMYWYRQDPGQGLRLIYYSQIVNDFQKGDIAEGYSVSREKKESFPLTVTSAQKNPTAFYLCASSPSVVTDTQYFGPGTRLTVL.